The rows below give T cell receptor beta chains drawn from one sample of a study of PD-1 blockade in classical Hodgkin lymphoma. Profiling relied on immunoSEQ multiplex PCR, and the TCRdb table lists in-frame clones only, not all of them. The sample has some 96,000 clones; 81% are singletons. This specimen consisted of peripheral blood mononuclear cells (PBMCs), obtained before the second cycle of nivolumab. The receptors shown here come from a human donor with classical Hodgkin lymphoma. Both conserved end residues are part of each CDR3.

v_gene: TRBV30; j_gene: TRBJ2-7; CDR3aa: CAWSVGGPAVRTF
v_gene: TRBV10-3; j_gene: TRBJ2-1; CDR3aa: CATSRGDEQFF
v_gene: TRBV11-3; j_gene: TRBJ2-2; CDR3aa: CASSRSLGYTGELFF
v_gene: TRBV14; j_gene: TRBJ1-1; CDR3aa: CASSREGRTEAFF
v_gene: TRBV10-2; j_gene: TRBJ2-6; CDR3aa: CACSGSGANVLTF
v_gene: TRBV28; j_gene: TRBJ1-2; CDR3aa: CASSFLVSILEYGYTF
v_gene: TRBV5-1; j_gene: TRBJ2-7; CDR3aa: CASSLPSGRGDEQYF
v_gene: TRBV6-5; j_gene: TRBJ2-2; CDR3aa: CASSPGLASTGELFF
v_gene: TRBV5-1; j_gene: TRBJ1-4; CDR3aa: CASSLTRGDEKLFF
v_gene: TRBV30; j_gene: TRBJ2-3; CDR3aa: CAWMRSTDTQYF
v_gene: TRBV27; j_gene: TRBJ2-7; CDR3aa: CASRPSGGIYEQYF
v_gene: TRBV10-3; j_gene: TRBJ2-7; CDR3aa: CAISESSYEQYF
v_gene: TRBV30; j_gene: TRBJ2-1; CDR3aa: CAWNRGLGYNEQFF
v_gene: TRBV10-3; j_gene: TRBJ2-7; CDR3aa: CAISESPGQGGEQYF
v_gene: TRBV28; j_gene: TRBJ1-2; CDR3aa: CASPRWTF
v_gene: TRBV18; j_gene: TRBJ1-6; CDR3aa: CASSPGRVNSPLHF
v_gene: TRBV5-1; j_gene: TRBJ2-3; CDR3aa: CASSLGPGGADTQYF
v_gene: TRBV28; j_gene: TRBJ1-2; CDR3aa: CASSRSTGGKGYYGYTF
v_gene: TRBV4-2; j_gene: TRBJ1-4; CDR3aa: CASSPQGNEKLFF
v_gene: TRBV5-4; j_gene: TRBJ2-7; CDR3aa: CASSFSIAGEQYF
v_gene: TRBV11-2; j_gene: TRBJ2-5; CDR3aa: CASSPRGAAGGTQYF
v_gene: TRBV27; j_gene: TRBJ1-2; CDR3aa: CASSSTGFNYGYTF
v_gene: TRBV7-2; j_gene: TRBJ2-1; CDR3aa: CASSSPRQQLADNEQFF
v_gene: TRBV6-6; j_gene: TRBJ2-7; CDR3aa: CASRPPGQGQEEQYF
v_gene: TRBV21-1; j_gene: TRBJ2-3; CDR3aa: CASNNTGGLDTQYF
v_gene: TRBV5-4; j_gene: TRBJ2-7; CDR3aa: CASSLVAADSYEQYF
v_gene: TRBV16; j_gene: TRBJ1-2; CDR3aa: CASSHSDGYGYTF
v_gene: TRBV4-2; j_gene: TRBJ2-2; CDR3aa: CASSFGLPGELFF
v_gene: TRBV6-6; j_gene: TRBJ2-1; CDR3aa: CASSYRGEQFF
v_gene: TRBV4-2; j_gene: TRBJ1-2; CDR3aa: CASSQASGQPGYTF
v_gene: TRBV4-1; j_gene: TRBJ1-1; CDR3aa: CASSQEGMNTEAFF
v_gene: TRBV11-2; j_gene: TRBJ2-5; CDR3aa: CASRSTGLVGTQYF
v_gene: TRBV5-4; j_gene: TRBJ2-5; CDR3aa: CASSLVLTGGSETQYF
v_gene: TRBV28; j_gene: TRBJ2-7; CDR3aa: CASTGGPYEQYF
v_gene: TRBV6-4; j_gene: TRBJ1-1; CDR3aa: CASSRQGNTEAFF
v_gene: TRBV9; j_gene: TRBJ2-7; CDR3aa: CASSAGTSGTYEQYF
v_gene: TRBV11-1; j_gene: TRBJ2-2; CDR3aa: CASSWDRGGTGELFF